The sequence of this T cell receptor beta chain was determined in a study of naive and memory T cell subsets. Ten or more counts support this clonotype. Its antigen is still unknown. Findings and limits, study-wide: The RNA method is potentially sensitive to activation and differentiation changes.

CDR3 length: 17 residues. The J segment lost 5 bases and the V segment lost 6 bases, leaving 15 bases of the junction unmatched. Germline CDR1 ENHRY, CDR2 SYGVKD. Documented treatment: skin biopsy from PPD injection site in Mantoux-positive individual. TCR cDNA received a 3' ligated oligonucleotide that carried a UMI. Skin biopsies came from PPD injection sites in Mantoux-positive individuals. Reverse transcription used DNase-treated unsorted total RNA, aiming for roughly 1 to 1,100 ng. The SP2 primer and nested alpha and beta constant region primers amplified ligated cDNA in four rounds. For blood and skin samples, reverse transcription used TCR alpha and beta constant primers. One entry per CDR3 protein results from TCRdb running MiXCR on the UMI-ligation and nested PCR reads. This table has approximately 22,000 distinct CDR3 sequences, about 6.4% appearing once.

J is TRBJ2-3 and V is TRBV10-3, with 9 bases fitting TRBD2. Here the sequenced sample was skin, taken from a tuberculin skin test site. The TCR originated in an adult in good health. CDR3 amino acids: CAISPGGGLAGIDTQYF. The CDR3 coding sequence is TGTGCCATCAGCCCAGGGGGGGGGCTAGCGGGAATAGATACGCAGTATTTT.